Each of the 24 T cell receptor beta chains below was sequenced from the same sample in a study of blood T cell repertoires in COVID-19. TCRdb's table, derived via immunoSEQ multiplex PCR, lists solely in-frame clones and lacks some. The sample has about 84,000 clones, over 70% seen once. The sample taken for sequencing was peripheral blood. The receptors were sampled from a man at least 80 years old with active or convalescent COVID-19.

The chain joins TRBV7-8 to TRBJ2-3, with D possibly matching TRBD2 (7 bases). Germline CDR1 and CDR2: SGHVS and FQNEAQ. V shed 0 bases and J shed 1 base, with 8 bases lying between them. The CDR3 runs 15 residues. This chain's CDR3 is CASSLAGGRTDTQYF. The CDR3 coding sequence is TGTGCCAGCAGCTTAGCGGGGGGGCGCACAGATACGCAGTATTTT.

This sequence joins TRBV5-1 and TRBJ1-6; D is uncertain. The CDR3 covers 17 residues. The germline gives CDR1 SGHRS, CDR2 YFSETQ. V was clipped by 0 bases and J by 0 bases, with 10 bases between them. This chain's CDR3 is CASSLVPMSSYNSPLHF. DNA for the CDR3: TGCGCCAGCAGCTTGGTTCCGATGAGCTCCTATAATTCACCCCTCCACTTT.

The rearrangement uses TRBV24-1 and TRBJ2-1; TRBD2 is a possible D gene (5 bases). This CDR3 contains 14 residues. V lost 1 base and J lost 12, with 15 bases in between. Germline lookup yields CDR1 KGHDR and CDR2 SFDVKD. The CDR3: CATSDFSGSDVQFF. In DNA, the CDR3 is TGTGCCACCAGTGATTTCTCGGGATCCGATGTGCAGTTCTTC.

The J gene is TRBJ1-4, the V gene TRBV4-3, with D possibly matching TRBD1 (5 bases). With 5 bases removed from V and 8 bases from J, the gap between germline ends came to 15 bases. Germline CDR1 and CDR2: LGHNA and YSLEER. This CDR3 spans 14 amino acids. DNA for the CDR3: TGCGCCAGCAGCTCCGTAGGGGCAGGCGAAAAACTGTTTTTT. Protein: CASSSVGAGEKLFF.

This sequence joins TRBV11-3 and TRBJ2-7, with 7 bases identical to TRBD1. The CDR3 is made up of 13 amino acids. CDR1 is SGHNT, CDR2 YENEEA, per germline. Trimming at V came to 2 bases and at J to 12 bases, leaving 10 bases not matched to a gene. CDR3 in amino acids: CASSLSRDSSPYF. The CDR3 nucleotides are TGTGCCAGCAGCTTATCCCGGGACAGTTCCCCGTACTTC.

V usage is TRBV10-1 and J usage is TRBJ2-5; weak D call: TRBD2 (6 bases). From germline, CDR1 is WNHNN and CDR2 SYGVQD (reference sequence). The V and J ends lost 0 bases and 1 base respectively, with 9 bases between them. The CDR3 runs 15 residues. The CDR3 DNA sequence: TGCGCCAGCAGTGAGTCGGGCGGGATCCAAGAGACCCAGTACTTC. It specifies CASSESGGIQETQYF.

V is TRBV11-2 and J is TRBJ2-1; TRBD2 matches at 10 bases. CDR3 length: 19 amino acids. Unmatched junction bases numbered 21, after V lost 5 bases and J lost 8 bases. CDR1 SGHAT and CDR2 FQNNGV come from the germline V gene. This CDR3 reads CASSPNARRSGRARDEQFF. The CDR3 DNA follows: TGTGCCAGCAGCCCTAACGCCAGACGGAGCGGGAGGGCCAGGGATGAGCAGTTCTTC.

V gene TRBV28 combines with J gene TRBJ2-6, with D perhaps matching TRBD2 (6 bases). The V end lost 2 bases, the J end lost 4 bases, and 6 bases lay between the germline ends. The germline V gene encodes CDR1 MDHEN and CDR2 SYDVKM. The CDR3 extends over 14 amino acids. DNA for the CDR3: TGTGCCAGCAGTTTAGGGAGGGGGGCCAACGTCCTGACTTTC. The encoded protein is CASSLGRGANVLTF.

This clone came up a few times. The rearrangement joins TRBV2 to TRBJ1-5; D is uncertain. This CDR3 comprises 12 residues. Germline CDR1 SNHLY, CDR2 FYNNEI. Trimming took off 3 bases at V and 6 bases at J, with 6 bases between the two ends. The CDR3 here is CASSDASQPQHF. The DNA of the CDR3 is TGTGCCAGCAGTGATGCGAGTCAGCCCCAGCATTTT.

As DNA, the CDR3 is TGCGCCAGCAGCTTTCCAGCGGGAGGGGGAAACTACAATGAGCAGTTCTTC. Protein: CASSFPAGGGNYNEQFF. This rearrangement joins TRBV5-1 to TRBJ2-1, with 10 positions matching TRBD2. CDR1 is SGHRS, CDR2 YFSETQ, per germline. The CDR3 sequence is 17 residues long. V lost 2 bases and J lost 3; bases outside the gene matches: 8.

The chain links TRBV7-9 to TRBJ1-1; a possible D gene is TRBD1 (5 bases). In germline, CDR1 is SEHNR, CDR2 FQNEAQ (reference sequence). V was pared by 3 bases and J by 4 bases, with 12 bases between. The CDR3 has 14 residues. DNA of the CDR3: TGTGCCAGCAGCTTCCCAGGGATGAGCACTGAAGCTTTCTTT. Its protein product is CASSFPGMSTEAFF.

The J gene is TRBJ2-5, the V gene TRBV12-5; no clear D. CDR1 and CDR2 from the germline V gene are LGHNT and FRNRAP. This CDR3 is built from 12 residues. Trimming shortened V by 3 bases and J by 3 bases, and 5 bases separated the two germline ends. Here the CDR3 reads CASGFGEETQYF. DNA for the CDR3: TGTGCTAGTGGTTTTGGAGAAGAGACCCAGTACTTC.

DNA for the CDR3: TGTGCCAGCAGCTTAAACCAGGGCGGGGCGGATGAAAAACTGTTTTTT. This encodes CASSLNQGGADEKLFF. The chain couples TRBV7-6 to TRBJ1-4; weak D call: TRBD1 (5 bases). Germline CDR1 and CDR2: SGHVS and FNYEAQ. This CDR3 is 16 amino acids long. Trimming took 2 bases from V and 6 from J, leaving 16 bases between them.

This rearrangement joins TRBV5-5 to TRBJ1-4; 8 bases match TRBD1. Trimming cost V 1 base and J 7 bases; bases outside gene matches: 9. The CDR3 covers 16 residues. From germline, CDR1 is SGHKS and CDR2 YYEKEE (reference sequence). CDR3 residues: CASSLKATGAGEKLFF. In nucleotides, the CDR3 is TGTGCCAGCAGCTTGAAGGCGACAGGGGCGGGTGAAAAACTGTTTTTT.

This chain links TRBV2 with TRBJ1-6; TRBD1 agrees at 7 bases. Trimming at V came to 6 bases and at J to 7 bases, leaving 3 bases not matched to a gene. This CDR3 region has 13 residues. From germline, CDR1 is SNHLY and CDR2 FYNNEI. As DNA, the CDR3 is TGTGCCAGCAGGGGGACAGAGAATTCACCCCTCCACTTT. Translation gives CASRGTENSPLHF.

The V call is TRBV18, the J call TRBJ1-1; TRBD1 might be the D (6 bases). From germline, CDR1 is KGHSH and CDR2 LQKENI. Trimming cost V 3 bases and J 4 bases, with 15 bases left between them. The CDR3 is made up of 15 amino acids. For the CDR3, the DNA is TGTGCCAGCTCACCCCGAATTACAGGGCCCACTGAAGCTTTCTTT. This codes for CASSPRITGPTEAFF.

This clone was seen a handful of times. The chain recombines TRBV3-1 (or the pseudogene TRBV3-2) with TRBJ2-7; the D gene is possibly TRBD2 (5 bases). The CDR3 has 14 amino acids. V gave up 4 bases and J gave up 4 bases, with 14 bases separating them. Looked up from germline, CDR1 is LGHDT and CDR2 is YNNKEL (reference sequence). In nucleotides, the CDR3 is TGTGCCAGCAGCCCGGGGAAGCGAGGGTACGAGCAGTACTTC. This gives the protein CASSPGKRGYEQYF.

As regards this clone: The sample contains more than one DNA sequence encoding this CDR3. The V call is TRBV19, the J call TRBJ1-5, with TRBD1 matching 7 bases. From germline, CDR1 is LNHDA and CDR2 SQIVND (reference sequence). J lost 2 bases, V lost 4 bases, and 2 bases had no gene match. This CDR3 comprises 14 residues. The CDR3 DNA reads TGTGCCAGTAGTACCACAGGGGGCAATCAGCCCCAGCATTTT. As protein: CASSTTGGNQPQHF.

V and J are TRBV5-1 and TRBJ1-1; 10 positions match TRBD1. This CDR3 is 14 amino acids long. From germline, CDR1 is SGHRS and CDR2 YFSETQ. V was clipped by 4 bases and J by 6 bases; unmatched bases: 6. DNA for the CDR3: TGCGCCAGCAGCGCGGGACAGGGGAGATCTGAAGCTTTCTTT. Encoded protein: CASSAGQGRSEAFF.

The chain employs TRBV6-5 and TRBJ1-4, with D possibly matching TRBD1 (6 bases). The ends were cut back, 7 bases at V and 5 bases at J, with 14 bases in the middle. The CDR3 length is 14 residues. The germline gives CDR1 MNHEY, CDR2 SVGAGI. The CDR3 bases are TGTGCCAGCACCAAGACCGGGACAAATGAAAAACTGTTTTTT. This translates into CASTKTGTNEKLFF.

CDR3 sequence: CSVEDQRTSGNNEQFF. CDR3 DNA sequence: TGCAGCGTTGAAGATCAACGGACTAGCGGGAATAATGAGCAGTTCTTC. The chain recombines TRBV29-1 with TRBJ2-1, with 12 bases fitting TRBD2. This CDR3 is built from 16 residues. Germline loops: CDR1 SQVTM, CDR2 ANQGSEA. Trimming took 0 bases from V and 7 from J; bases not matched to a gene: 7.

Concerning this clone: The sample carries other DNA sequences with the same CDR3. The rearrangement uses TRBV19 and TRBJ2-5, with 7 bases fitting TRBD2. V trimming: 2 bases; J trimming: 2 bases; junction bases outside the gene matches: 5. Germline V lookup: CDR1 LNHDA, CDR2 SQIVND (reference sequence). The CDR3 is 15 residues long. The CDR3 nucleotides read TGTGCCAGTAGTATAAGGGGAGGGGAGCAAGAGACCCAGTACTTC. It encodes CASSIRGGEQETQYF.

J is TRBJ1-2 and V is TRBV5-1; possibly TRBD1 for D (5 bases). CDR3 length: 13 residues. V shed 2 bases and J shed 6 bases, with 11 bases lying between them. Germline lookup yields CDR1 SGHRS and CDR2 YFSETQ. CDR3 DNA: TGCGCCAGCAGCTTAATAGGGGAAGATGGCTACACCTTC. This sequence encodes CASSLIGEDGYTF. Combining the CDR3 with reference TRBV5-1 and TRBJ1-2 gives the whole variable domain KAGVTQTPRYLIKTRGQQVTLSCSPISGHRSVSWYQQTPGQGLQFLFEYFSETQRNKGNFPGRFSGRQFSNSRSEMNVSTLELGDSALYLCASSLIGEDGYTFGSGTRLTVV.

This clone occurred a few times. The rearrangement joins TRBV19 to TRBJ1-5; D not resolved. The V gene lost 6 bases and the J gene lost 1 base, with 13 bases spanning the gap. The CDR3 is 15 residues long. Per germline, CDR1 LNHDA and CDR2 SQIVND (reference sequence). The DNA of the CDR3 is TGTGCCAGTAGGTCCGCGGGATCGAGCAATCAGCCCCAGCATTTT. As protein: CASRSAGSSNQPQHF.